These T cell receptor beta chains were read from a single sample in a study of cytomegalovirus exposure and HLA in healthy donors. TCRdb's copy holds only in-frame clones and misses some; the assay was immunoSEQ multiplex PCR. The sample consists of fewer than 100,000 clones, approximately 95% of them appearing once. The source material was PBMCs. All receptors derive from a woman aged 18-30 years in good health and CMV-seropositive. Both conserved end residues are part of each CDR3. The order of the fields is J gene, D gene, clone size, V gene, CDR3 protein, CDR3 DNA. A D gene is named only where the DNA matches it firmly. The size field is filled for only some rows; it gives once, few, many or a size class.

j_call: TRBJ1-6
d_call: -
clone_size: -
v_call: TRBV6-5
cdr3_aa: CASSFRNSPLHF
cdr3_nt: TGTGCCAGCAGTTTCCGGAATTCACCCCTCCACTTT

j_call: TRBJ2-1
d_call: -
clone_size: once
v_call: TRBV9
cdr3_aa: CASSGTRNEQFF
cdr3_nt: TGTGCCAGCAGCGGAACACGTAATGAGCAGTTCTTC

j_call: TRBJ2-2
d_call: -
clone_size: -
v_call: TRBV28
cdr3_aa: CASSYPPRDKGLRNTGELFF
cdr3_nt: TGTGCCAGCAGCTACCCCCCCCGGGACAAGGGCCTTAGGAACACCGGGGAGCTGTTTTTT

j_call: TRBJ2-5
d_call: TRBD1
clone_size: -
v_call: TRBV19
cdr3_aa: CASSIVGGSGETQYF
cdr3_nt: TGTGCCAGTAGTATAGTAGGGGGCTCGGGGGAGACCCAGTACTTC

j_call: TRBJ1-1
d_call: TRBD1
clone_size: -
v_call: TRBV28
cdr3_aa: CASSPQGAEAFF
cdr3_nt: TGTGCCAGCAGCCCACAGGGGGCTGAAGCTTTCTTT

j_call: TRBJ2-7
d_call: -
clone_size: -
v_call: TRBV7-2
cdr3_aa: CASSDPGTPFYEQYF
cdr3_nt: TGTGCCAGCAGCGACCCCGGGACTCCTTTCTACGAGCAGTACTTC

j_call: TRBJ1-4
d_call: TRBD1
clone_size: -
v_call: TRBV5-1
cdr3_aa: CASSSRQGDEKLFF
cdr3_nt: TGCGCCAGCAGTTCGAGACAGGGGGACGAAAAACTGTTTTTT

j_call: TRBJ2-7
d_call: TRBD1
clone_size: -
v_call: TRBV30
cdr3_aa: CAWSLKSRTGVDPYEQYF
cdr3_nt: TGTGCCTGGAGTCTGAAATCTCGTACAGGGGTGGATCCCTACGAGCAGTACTTC

j_call: TRBJ2-7
d_call: TRBD2
clone_size: -
v_call: TRBV7-6
cdr3_aa: CASSLALQKREENYEQYF
cdr3_nt: TGTGCCAGCAGCTTAGCCCTCCAAAAGCGGGAGGAAAACTACGAGCAGTACTTC

j_call: TRBJ2-1
d_call: -
clone_size: once
v_call: TRBV14
cdr3_aa: CASSHPLSSYNEQFF
cdr3_nt: TGTGCCAGCAGCCACCCTCTCAGCTCCTACAATGAGCAGTTCTTC

j_call: TRBJ1-2
d_call: TRBD1
clone_size: -
v_call: TRBV5-1
cdr3_aa: CASSLAGDRPHYGYTF
cdr3_nt: TGCGCCAGCAGCTTGGCCGGGGACAGGCCACACTATGGCTACACCTTC

j_call: TRBJ2-2
d_call: TRBD2
clone_size: -
v_call: TRBV7-7
cdr3_aa: CASSPRLAGYTGELFF
cdr3_nt: TGTGCCAGCAGCCCCCGACTAGCGGGCTACACCGGGGAGCTGTTTTTT

j_call: TRBJ2-7
d_call: -
clone_size: -
v_call: TRBV27
cdr3_aa: CASSLGHSSYEQYF
cdr3_nt: TGTGCCAGCAGTTTAGGTCACAGCTCCTACGAGCAGTACTTC

j_call: TRBJ2-7
d_call: -
clone_size: -
v_call: TRBV28
cdr3_aa: CASSLFRQGGAHEQYF
cdr3_nt: TGTGCCAGCAGTTTATTTCGGCAGGGGGGAGCCCACGAGCAGTACTTC

j_call: TRBJ2-2
d_call: TRBD2
clone_size: few
v_call: TRBV9
cdr3_aa: CASSPDSGSDTGELFF
cdr3_nt: TGTGCCAGCAGCCCAGATAGCGGGAGCGACACCGGGGAGCTGTTTTTT

j_call: TRBJ2-1
d_call: TRBD2
clone_size: -
v_call: TRBV14
cdr3_aa: CASSQPGTSGYYNEQFF
cdr3_nt: TGTGCCAGCAGCCAACCCGGGACTAGCGGGTATTACAATGAGCAGTTCTTC

j_call: TRBJ2-2
d_call: -
clone_size: -
v_call: TRBV6-6
cdr3_aa: CASSAGNTGELFF
cdr3_nt: TGTGCCAGCAGTGCAGGGAACACCGGGGAGCTGTTTTTT

j_call: TRBJ1-2
d_call: -
clone_size: -
v_call: TRBV28
cdr3_aa: CASSFIRGGGYGYTF
cdr3_nt: TGTGCCAGCAGTTTTATTCGGGGAGGAGGCTATGGCTACACCTTC

j_call: TRBJ2-2
d_call: -
clone_size: -
v_call: TRBV6-6
cdr3_aa: CASSTGRNTGELFF
cdr3_nt: TGTGCCAGCAGTACAGGGAGAAACACCGGGGAGCTGTTTTTT

j_call: TRBJ2-3
d_call: TRBD1
clone_size: once
v_call: TRBV6-5
cdr3_aa: CASSRDRGTDTQYF
cdr3_nt: TGTGCCAGCAGTCGAGACAGGGGCACAGATACGCAGTATTTT

j_call: TRBJ2-5
d_call: TRBD1
clone_size: -
v_call: TRBV28
cdr3_aa: CASSPADRGRETQYF
cdr3_nt: TGTGCCAGCAGTCCAGCGGACAGGGGGAGAGAGACCCAGTACTTC

j_call: TRBJ2-7
d_call: TRBD2
clone_size: -
v_call: TRBV11-1
cdr3_aa: CASSLLGTSVLYEQYF
cdr3_nt: TGTGCCAGCAGCTTACTGGGGACTAGCGTACTCTACGAGCAGTACTTC

j_call: TRBJ2-3
d_call: -
clone_size: -
v_call: TRBV28
cdr3_aa: CASSVPGHRSTDTQYF
cdr3_nt: TGTGCCAGCAGTGTACCGGGACACCGGAGCACAGATACGCAGTATTTT